Sequencing of this TCR beta chain was carried out in a study of identical twins. Findings and limits, study-wide: The same donors were not followed; conclusions instead depended on cross-sectional statistical analysis. The models systematically underestimated how much out-of-frame TCR alpha was shared in monozygotic twins.

TCRdb re-called the 5' RACE reads with MiXCR, one entry per CDR3 protein. The data hold some 760,000 distinct CDR3 sequences, with 15% to 20% observed a single time. J gave up 0 bases and V 3 bases, and 6 bases lay outside the gene matches. Germline CDR1 SGHNT, CDR2 YENEEA. This CDR3 is built from 16 residues. In regard to this clonotype: The antigen remains unidentified.

The data also belong to a second study, concerning T cells expressing NK-cell markers. That report adds: Sorted T-cell subsets CD3+CD56+NKG2C+, CD3+CD56+NKG2C- and CD3+CD56-NKG2C+ were TCR beta-sequenced. Dominant NKG2C+ clonotypes made up about 1.0-7.5% of CD8+ T cells in about six donors.

The sequenced sample consisted of PBMCs. This sequence was found in a young woman in good health. The rearrangement links TRBV11-3 to TRBJ2-7, with 9 bases that match TRBD2. CDR3 DNA: TGTGCCAGCAGCTTTCGCGGGGGGGACAGCTCCTACGAGCAGTACTTC. As protein: CASSFRGGDSSYEQYF.